The clone carrying this T cell receptor beta chain showed up just a few times. The missing conserved phenylalanine or tryptophan at the end of this CDR3 makes a read error likely. This sample stems from a study of regulatory T cells in long-lasting Graves disease. Arm-PCR of CDR3 regions and iRepertoire HTBI primers were used to build TCR beta libraries. TCRdb ran MiXCR on the multiplex PCR reads and lists one entry per CDR3 protein. The sample includes 300,000 to 400,000 distinct CDR3 sequences, around 17% of them seen just once. Time point noted: newly diagnosed GD, antithyroid drugs for less than 3 months. Making the TCR library involved RNA that had been extracted from PBMCs. Germline CDR1 is SGHTA and CDR2 is FQGNSA. V shed 3 bases, J shed 10 bases, and the junction held 3 bases outside the gene matches. The CDR3 loop spans 13 amino acids. This sample also belongs to another study, concerning T cells in Graves' hyperthyroidism and ophthalmopathy.

The clonotype was recovered from a man aged 35 to 55 with Graves disease. The gene calls are TRBV7-2 and TRBJ2-4; TRBD1 matches at 10 bases. The material sequenced was peripheral blood mononuclear cells (PBMCs), taken at new diagnosis, from a patient treated with antithyroid drugs. CDR3 bases: TGTGCCAGCAGCTTCGGGACAGGGGATATTCAGTACCTC. This translates into CASSFGTGDIQYL.